This T cell receptor beta chain was recorded in a study of T cell repertoires in cytomegalovirus infection (dated by TCRdb to the late 2010s). With regard to the full study: Peptide stimulations targeted recently identified HLA-C-restricted CMV epitopes, whose presentation resists viral immunomodulation, together with well-studied HLA-B-restricted epitopes. The HLA type of each donor mattered for the analysis, because public TCR beta signatures pointed to carriage of CMV infection along with the matching HLA type.

Remarks on this clonotype: The antigen it recognizes is unknown. No much larger clonotype is one base removed from it; base qualities were not supplied.

V and J are trimmed by 3 bases and 5 bases, and the gene matches miss 9 bases of the junction. From a lookup of the germline V gene (reference sequence), CDR1 and CDR2 are SEHNR and FQNEAQ. The CDR3 contains 15 residues, cysteine and phenylalanine counted. Only the CDR3 portion is preserved as DNA: 45 bases, with reading frame beginning at the first base. What the research found in general, with its limitations: Cumulative frequency of public TCR beta family members discriminated carriers of CMV infection plus the relevant HLA type in this cohort and an independent approximately 350-donor cohort. The ex vivo response was dominated by HLA-C-restricted CMV-specific TCR beta clonotypes, which also provided the single most frequent clonotype in two of eight donors.

Sequencing was performed on an Illumina HiSeq 1500. In TCRdb, the public reads were trimmed at Q25 with fastp and aligned with MiXCR, with productive beta chains retained. Rows with one shared CDR3 protein collapse into an entry with the most common genes and DNA. Here the sample has under 850,000 distinct CDR3 sequences; roughly 33% occur a single time. Together, the top ten hold 18% of the sample. What this sample's treatment or condition label stands for: in vitro stimulation with specific CMV peptide epitopes to enrich CMV-specific T cells. The chain joins TRBV7-9 to TRBJ2-7; TRBD2 matches 8 bases in the middle. The receptor's source is a human donor in good health (CMV status not recorded). Some clones in this sample may be carry-over from other donors' samples. The sample here was cultured PBMCs, taken from culture after CMV antigen stimulation. The CDR3 has the sequence CASSFLAGTVDEQYF. The bases read TGTGCCAGCAGCTTTTTAGCGGGAACGGTCGACGAGCAGTACTTC.